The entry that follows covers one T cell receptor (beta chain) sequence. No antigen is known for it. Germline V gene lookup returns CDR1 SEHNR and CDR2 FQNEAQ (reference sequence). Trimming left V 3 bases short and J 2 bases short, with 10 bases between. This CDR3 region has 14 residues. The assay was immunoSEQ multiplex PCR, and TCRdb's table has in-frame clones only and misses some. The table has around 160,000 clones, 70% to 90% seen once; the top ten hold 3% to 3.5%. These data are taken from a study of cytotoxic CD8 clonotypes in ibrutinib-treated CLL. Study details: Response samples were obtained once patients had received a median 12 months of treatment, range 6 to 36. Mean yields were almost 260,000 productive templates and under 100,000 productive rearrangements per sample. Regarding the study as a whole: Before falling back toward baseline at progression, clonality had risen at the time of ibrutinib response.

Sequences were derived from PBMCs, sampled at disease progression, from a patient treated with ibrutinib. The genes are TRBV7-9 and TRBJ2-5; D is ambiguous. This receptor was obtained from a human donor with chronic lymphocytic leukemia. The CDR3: CASSFDVEQETQYF. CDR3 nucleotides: TGTGCCAGCAGCTTCGACGTCGAGCAAGAGACCCAGTACTTC. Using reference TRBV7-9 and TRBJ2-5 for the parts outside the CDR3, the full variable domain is DTGVSQNPRHKITKRGQNVTFRCDPISEHNRLYWYRQTLGQGPEFLTYFQNEAQLEKSRLLSDRFSAERPKGSFSTLEIQRTEQGDSAMYLCASSFDVEQETQYFGPGTRLLVL.